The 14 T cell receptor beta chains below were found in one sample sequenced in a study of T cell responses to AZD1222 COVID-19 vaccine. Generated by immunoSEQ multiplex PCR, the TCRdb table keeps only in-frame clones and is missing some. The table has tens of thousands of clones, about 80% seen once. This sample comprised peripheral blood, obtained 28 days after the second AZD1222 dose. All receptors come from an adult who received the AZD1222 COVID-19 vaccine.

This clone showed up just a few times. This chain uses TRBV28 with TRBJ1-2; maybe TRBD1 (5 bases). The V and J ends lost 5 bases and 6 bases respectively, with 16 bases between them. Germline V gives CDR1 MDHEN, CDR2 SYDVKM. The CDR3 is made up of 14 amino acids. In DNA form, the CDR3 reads TGTGCCAGCAGTCCCCTCGGGGGTCAAGATGGCTACACCTTC. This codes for CASSPLGGQDGYTF.

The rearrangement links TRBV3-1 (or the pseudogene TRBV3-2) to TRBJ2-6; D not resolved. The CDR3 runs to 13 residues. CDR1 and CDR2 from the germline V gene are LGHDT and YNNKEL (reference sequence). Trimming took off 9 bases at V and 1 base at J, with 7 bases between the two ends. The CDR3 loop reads CASRSSGANVLTF. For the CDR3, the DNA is TGTGCCAGTCGAAGTTCTGGGGCCAACGTCCTGACTTTC.

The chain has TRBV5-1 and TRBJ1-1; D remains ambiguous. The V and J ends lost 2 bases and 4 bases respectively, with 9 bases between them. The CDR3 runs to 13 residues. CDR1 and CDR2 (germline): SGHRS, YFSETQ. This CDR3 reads CASSLSVRTEAFF. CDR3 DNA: TGCGCCAGCAGCTTATCGGTTCGCACTGAAGCTTTCTTT.

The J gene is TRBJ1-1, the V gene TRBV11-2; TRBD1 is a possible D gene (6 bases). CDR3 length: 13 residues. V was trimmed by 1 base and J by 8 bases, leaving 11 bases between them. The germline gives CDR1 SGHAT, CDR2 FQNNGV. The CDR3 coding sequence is TGTGCCAGCAGCTTAGGGGGGCGGGAAGAAGCTTTCTTT. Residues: CASSLGGREEAFF.

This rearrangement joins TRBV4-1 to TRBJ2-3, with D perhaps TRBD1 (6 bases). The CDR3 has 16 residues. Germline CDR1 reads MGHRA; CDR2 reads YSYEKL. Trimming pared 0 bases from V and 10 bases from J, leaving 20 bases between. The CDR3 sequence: CASSQEGHRRSQAQYF. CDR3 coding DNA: TGCGCCAGCAGCCAAGAGGGACACCGGAGGAGTCAAGCGCAGTATTTT.

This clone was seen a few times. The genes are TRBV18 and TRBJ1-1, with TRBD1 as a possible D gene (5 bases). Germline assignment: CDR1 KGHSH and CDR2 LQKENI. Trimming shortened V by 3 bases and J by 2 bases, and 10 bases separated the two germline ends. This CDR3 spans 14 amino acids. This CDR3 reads CASSPSGGNTEAFF. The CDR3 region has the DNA TGTGCCAGCTCACCTAGCGGGGGTAACACTGAAGCTTTCTTT. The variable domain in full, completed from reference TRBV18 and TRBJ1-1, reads NAGVMQNPRHLVRRRGQEARLRCSPMKGHSHVYWYRQLPEEGLKFMVYLQKENIIDESGMPKERFSAEFPKEGPSILRIQQVVRGDSAAYFCASSPSGGNTEAFFGQGTRLTVV.

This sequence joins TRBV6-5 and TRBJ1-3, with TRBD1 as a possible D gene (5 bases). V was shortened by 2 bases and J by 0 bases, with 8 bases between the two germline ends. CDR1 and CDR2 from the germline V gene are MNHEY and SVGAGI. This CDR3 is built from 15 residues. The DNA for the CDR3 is TGTGCCAGCAGTTACGGTAGGGGCTCTGGAAACACCATATATTTT. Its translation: CASSYGRGSGNTIYF.

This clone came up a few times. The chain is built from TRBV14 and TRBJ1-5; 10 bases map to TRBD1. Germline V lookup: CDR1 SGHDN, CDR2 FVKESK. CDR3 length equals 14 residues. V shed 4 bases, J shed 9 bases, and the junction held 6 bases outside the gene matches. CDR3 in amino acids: CASSPGQGLRPQHF. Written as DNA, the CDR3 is TGTGCCAGCAGCCCGGGACAGGGGTTGAGGCCCCAGCATTTT.

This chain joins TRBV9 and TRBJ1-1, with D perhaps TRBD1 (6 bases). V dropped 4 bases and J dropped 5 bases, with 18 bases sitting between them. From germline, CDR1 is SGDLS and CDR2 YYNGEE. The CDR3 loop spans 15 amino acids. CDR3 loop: CASSPTGRGWTEAFF. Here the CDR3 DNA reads TGTGCCAGCAGCCCTACAGGGAGGGGGTGGACTGAAGCTTTCTTT.

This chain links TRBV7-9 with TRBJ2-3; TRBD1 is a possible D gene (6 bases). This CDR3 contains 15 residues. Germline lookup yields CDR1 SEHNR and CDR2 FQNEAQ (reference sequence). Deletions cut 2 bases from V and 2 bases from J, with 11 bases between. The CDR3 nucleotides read TGTGCCAGCAGCTTAATTAGGGGGAACACAGATACGCAGTATTTT. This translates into CASSLIRGNTDTQYF.

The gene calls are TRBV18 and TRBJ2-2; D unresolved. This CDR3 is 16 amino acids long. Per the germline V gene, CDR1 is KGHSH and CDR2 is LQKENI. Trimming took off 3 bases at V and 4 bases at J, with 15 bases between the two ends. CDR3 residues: CASSPQDPRLTGELFF. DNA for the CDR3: TGTGCCAGCTCACCTCAGGACCCCAGACTCACCGGGGAGCTGTTTTTT. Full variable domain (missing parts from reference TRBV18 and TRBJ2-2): NAGVMQNPRHLVRRRGQEARLRCSPMKGHSHVYWYRQLPEEGLKFMVYLQKENIIDESGMPKERFSAEFPKEGPSILRIQQVVRGDSAAYFCASSPQDPRLTGELFFGEGSRLTVL.

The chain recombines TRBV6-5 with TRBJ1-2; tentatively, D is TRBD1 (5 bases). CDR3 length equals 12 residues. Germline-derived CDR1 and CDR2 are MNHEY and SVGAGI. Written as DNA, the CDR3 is TGTGCTGGGGCCCAGACTAACTATGGCTACACCTTC. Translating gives CAGAQTNYGYTF.

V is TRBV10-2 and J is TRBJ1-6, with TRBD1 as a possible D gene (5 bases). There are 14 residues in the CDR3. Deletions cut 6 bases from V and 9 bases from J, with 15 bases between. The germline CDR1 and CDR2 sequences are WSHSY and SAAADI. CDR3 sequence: CASRLGQGGSPLHF. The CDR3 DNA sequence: TGCGCCAGCAGGCTGGGGCAGGGAGGTTCACCCCTCCACTTT.

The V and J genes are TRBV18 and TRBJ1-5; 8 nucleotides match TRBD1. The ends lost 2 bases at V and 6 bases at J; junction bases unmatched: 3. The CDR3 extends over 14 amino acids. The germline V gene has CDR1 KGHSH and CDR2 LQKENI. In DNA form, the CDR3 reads TGTGCCAGCTCACCATCGACAGGGGTTCAGCCCCAGCATTTT. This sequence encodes CASSPSTGVQPQHF.